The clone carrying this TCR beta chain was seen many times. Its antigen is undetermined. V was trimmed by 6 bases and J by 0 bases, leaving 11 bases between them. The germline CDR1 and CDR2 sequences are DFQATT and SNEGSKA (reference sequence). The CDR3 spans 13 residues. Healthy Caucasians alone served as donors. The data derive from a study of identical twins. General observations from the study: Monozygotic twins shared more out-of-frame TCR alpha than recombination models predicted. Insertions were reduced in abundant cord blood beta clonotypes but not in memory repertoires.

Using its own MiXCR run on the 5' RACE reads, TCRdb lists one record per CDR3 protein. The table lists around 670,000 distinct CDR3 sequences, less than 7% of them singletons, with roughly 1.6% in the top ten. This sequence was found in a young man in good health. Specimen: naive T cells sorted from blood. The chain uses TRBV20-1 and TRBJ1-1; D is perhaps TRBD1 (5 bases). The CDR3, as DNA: TGCAGTGCGCCGCGACAGCTGAACACTGAAGCTTTCTTT. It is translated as CSAPRQLNTEAFF.